The next 4 T cell receptor beta chains were all read from a single sample in a study of T cells in Graves' hyperthyroidism and ophthalmopathy. TCR beta CDR3 regions were amplified from RNA. Initially, a first-round RT-PCR of the TCR CDR3 employed the HTBI primer set. TCRdb re-derived calls from the multiplex PCR reads in MiXCR, one entry per CDR3 protein. The data hold hundreds of thousands of distinct CDR3 sequences, with over 12% observed a single time. Sequenced: blood. Source of these receptors: a woman in her thirties or forties with Graves' ophthalmopathy.

The chain uses TRBV28 and TRBJ2-7; possible D gene TRBD2, 5 bases. Trimming pared 3 bases from V and 2 bases from J, leaving 11 bases between. Germline CDR1 and CDR2: MDHEN and SYDVKM. This CDR3 is 14 amino acids long. DNA of the CDR3: TGTGCCAGCAGTTTCGCGGGTATCCCCTACGAGCAGTACTTC. Residues: CASSFAGIPYEQYF.

Many counts were recorded for this clonotype. The CDR3 reads CSARAHEGLRWSYTF. The CDR3 DNA reads as TGCAGTGCTAGAGCCCATGAGGGCCTCAGATGGAGCTACACCTTC. The chain joins TRBV20-1 to TRBJ1-2; D ambiguous. Germline CDR1 DFQATT, CDR2 SNEGSKA (reference sequence). Between the trimmed V and J ends, which lost 1 base and 9 bases, there was a span of 21 bases. The length of the CDR3 is 15 residues.

This chain links TRBV27 with TRBJ1-5; D ambiguous. Germline V gene lookup returns CDR1 MNHEY and CDR2 SMNVEV (reference sequence). The length of the CDR3 is 15 residues. The V and J ends lost 2 bases and 1 base respectively, with 9 bases between them. The CDR3 DNA is TGTGCCAGCAGTTTAAGAGGGAGAAGCAATCAGCCCCAGCATTTT. It yields the protein CASSLRGRSNQPQHF.

Comments on this clonotype: A much larger clone lies one base from this, so it may be a read error. The chain joins TRBV11-2 to TRBJ1-3; TRBD1 matches at 7 bases. The germline CDR1 and CDR2 sequences are SGHAT and FQNNGV. The CDR3 length is 15 residues. For the CDR3, the DNA is TGTGCCAGCAGCTTAGTTTCATCAGGGGGAGACACCAAATATTTT. Translation gives CASSLVSSGGDTKYF.